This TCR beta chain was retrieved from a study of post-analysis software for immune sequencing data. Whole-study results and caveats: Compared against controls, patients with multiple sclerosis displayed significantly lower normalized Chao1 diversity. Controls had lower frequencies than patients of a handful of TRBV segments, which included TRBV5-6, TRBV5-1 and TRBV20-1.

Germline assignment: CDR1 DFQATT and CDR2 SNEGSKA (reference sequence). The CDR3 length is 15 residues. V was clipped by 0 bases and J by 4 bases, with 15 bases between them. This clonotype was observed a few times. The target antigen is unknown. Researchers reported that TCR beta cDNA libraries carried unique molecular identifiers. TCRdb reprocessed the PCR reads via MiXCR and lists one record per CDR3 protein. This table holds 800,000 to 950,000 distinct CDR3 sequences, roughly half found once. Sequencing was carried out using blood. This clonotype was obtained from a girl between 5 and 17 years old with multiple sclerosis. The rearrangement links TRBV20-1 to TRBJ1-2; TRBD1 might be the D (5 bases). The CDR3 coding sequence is TGCAGTGCTAGAGATCGGACATCATTAGGCTATGGCTACACCTTC. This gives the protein CSARDRTSLGYGYTF.